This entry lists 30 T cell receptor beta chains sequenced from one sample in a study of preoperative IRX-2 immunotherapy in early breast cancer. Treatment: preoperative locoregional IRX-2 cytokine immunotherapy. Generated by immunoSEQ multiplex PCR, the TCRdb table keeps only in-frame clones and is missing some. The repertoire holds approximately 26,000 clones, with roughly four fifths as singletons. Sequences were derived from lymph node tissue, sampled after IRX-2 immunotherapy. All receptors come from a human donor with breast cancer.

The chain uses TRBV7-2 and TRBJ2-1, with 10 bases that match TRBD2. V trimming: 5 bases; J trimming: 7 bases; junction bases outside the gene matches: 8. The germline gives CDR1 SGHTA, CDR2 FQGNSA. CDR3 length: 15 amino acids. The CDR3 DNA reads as TGTGCCAGCAGCCACCAGCGGGAGGGCCGGAATGAGCAGTTCTTC. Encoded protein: CASSHQREGRNEQFF.

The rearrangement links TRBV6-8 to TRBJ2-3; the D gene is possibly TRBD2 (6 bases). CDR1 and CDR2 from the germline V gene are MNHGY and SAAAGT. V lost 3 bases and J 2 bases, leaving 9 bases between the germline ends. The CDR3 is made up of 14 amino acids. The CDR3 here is CASSYSGNTDTQYF. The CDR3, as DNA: TGTGCCAGCAGTTATAGCGGAAACACAGATACGCAGTATTTT.

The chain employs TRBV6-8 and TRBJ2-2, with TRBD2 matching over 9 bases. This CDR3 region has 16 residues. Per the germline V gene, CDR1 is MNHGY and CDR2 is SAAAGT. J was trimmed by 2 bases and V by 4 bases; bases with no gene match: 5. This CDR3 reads CASSSQAGGNTGELFF. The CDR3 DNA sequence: TGTGCCAGCAGTTCCCAAGCGGGAGGAAACACCGGGGAGCTGTTTTTT.

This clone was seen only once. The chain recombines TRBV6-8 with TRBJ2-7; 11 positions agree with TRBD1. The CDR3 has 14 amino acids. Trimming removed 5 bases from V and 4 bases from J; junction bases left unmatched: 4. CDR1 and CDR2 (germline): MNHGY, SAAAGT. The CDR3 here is CASSLGQGAYEQYF. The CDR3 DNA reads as TGTGCCAGCAGTCTCGGACAGGGGGCTTACGAGCAGTACTTC.

The CDR3 reads CASSFLLGKSKQFF. CDR3 DNA: TGTGCCAGCAGCTTCCTTTTAGGAAAATCCAAGCAGTTCTTC. The gene calls are TRBV11-3 and TRBJ2-1; D call uncertain. Trimming removed 3 bases at V and 11 bases at J, with 17 bases between. This CDR3 has 14 residues. Germline V CDR1 and CDR2: SGHNT, YENEEA.

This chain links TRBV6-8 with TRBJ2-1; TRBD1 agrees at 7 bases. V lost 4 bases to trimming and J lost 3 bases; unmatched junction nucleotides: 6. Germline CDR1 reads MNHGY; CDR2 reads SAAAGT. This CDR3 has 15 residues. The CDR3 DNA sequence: TGTGCCAGCAGTTCGACAGGGTCGGGCTACAATGAGCAGTTCTTC. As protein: CASSSTGSGYNEQFF.

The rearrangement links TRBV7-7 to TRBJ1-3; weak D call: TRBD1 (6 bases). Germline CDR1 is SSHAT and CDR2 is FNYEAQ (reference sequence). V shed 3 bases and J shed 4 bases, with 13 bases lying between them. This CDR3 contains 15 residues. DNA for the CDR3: TGTGCCAGCAGCTTGGGTGGGGGCAGAGGAAACACCATATATTTT. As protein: CASSLGGGRGNTIYF.

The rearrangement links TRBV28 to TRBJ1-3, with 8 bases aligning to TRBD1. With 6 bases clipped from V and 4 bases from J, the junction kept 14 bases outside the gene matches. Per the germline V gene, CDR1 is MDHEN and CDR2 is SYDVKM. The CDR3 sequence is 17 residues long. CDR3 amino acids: CASSPVGAGGEGNTIYF. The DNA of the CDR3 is TGTGCCAGCAGCCCCGTTGGGGCAGGGGGCGAAGGAAACACCATATATTTT.

DNA for the CDR3: TGTGCCAGCAGCGCCGGGACAGGGGACGTTGGGACCCAGTACTTC. It specifies CASSAGTGDVGTQYF. This chain links TRBV7-8 with TRBJ2-5; the match to TRBD1 covers 10 bases. The CDR3 totals 15 residues. The trim removed 5 bases at V and 7 bases at J, leaving 10 bases unmatched. CDR1 and CDR2 (germline): SGHVS, FQNEAQ.

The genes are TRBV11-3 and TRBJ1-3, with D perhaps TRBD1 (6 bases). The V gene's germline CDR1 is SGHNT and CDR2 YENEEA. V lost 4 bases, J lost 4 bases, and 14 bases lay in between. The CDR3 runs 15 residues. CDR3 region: CASSSEGGRGNTIYF. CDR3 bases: TGTGCCAGCAGCTCCGAGGGGGGGCGAGGAAACACCATATATTTT.

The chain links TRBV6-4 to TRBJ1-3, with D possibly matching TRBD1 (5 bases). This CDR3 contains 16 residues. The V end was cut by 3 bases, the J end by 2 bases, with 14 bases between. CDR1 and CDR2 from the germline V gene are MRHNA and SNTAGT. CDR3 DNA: TGTGCCAGCAGTGAAGCTACCGCAGGGACTGGAAACACCATATATTTT. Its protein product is CASSEATAGTGNTIYF.

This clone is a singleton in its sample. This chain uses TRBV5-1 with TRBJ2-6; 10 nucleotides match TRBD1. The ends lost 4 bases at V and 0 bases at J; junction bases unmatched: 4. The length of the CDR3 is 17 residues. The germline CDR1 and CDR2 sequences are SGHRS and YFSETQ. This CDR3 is CASSLDRGASGANVLTF. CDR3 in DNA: TGCGCCAGCAGCCTGGACAGGGGGGCCTCTGGGGCCAACGTCCTGACTTTC.

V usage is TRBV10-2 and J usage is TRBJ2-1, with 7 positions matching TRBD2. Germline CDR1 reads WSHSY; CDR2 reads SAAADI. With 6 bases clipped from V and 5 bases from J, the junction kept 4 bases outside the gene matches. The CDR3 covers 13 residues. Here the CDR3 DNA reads TGCGCCAGCAGGGACGGACTAGACAATGAGCAGTTCTTC. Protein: CASRDGLDNEQFF.

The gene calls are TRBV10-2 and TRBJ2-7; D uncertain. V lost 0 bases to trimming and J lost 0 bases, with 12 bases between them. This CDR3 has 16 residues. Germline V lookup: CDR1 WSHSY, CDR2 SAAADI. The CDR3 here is CASSESGTVSSYEQYF. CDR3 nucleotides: TGCGCCAGCAGTGAGTCGGGAACAGTGAGCTCCTACGAGCAGTACTTC.

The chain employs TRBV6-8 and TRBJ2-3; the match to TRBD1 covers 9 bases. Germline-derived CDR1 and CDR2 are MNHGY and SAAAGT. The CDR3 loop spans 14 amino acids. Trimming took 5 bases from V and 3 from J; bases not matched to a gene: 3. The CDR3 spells CASSRDRETDTQYF. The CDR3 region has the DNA TGTGCCAGCAGTCGGGACAGGGAAACAGATACGCAGTATTTT.

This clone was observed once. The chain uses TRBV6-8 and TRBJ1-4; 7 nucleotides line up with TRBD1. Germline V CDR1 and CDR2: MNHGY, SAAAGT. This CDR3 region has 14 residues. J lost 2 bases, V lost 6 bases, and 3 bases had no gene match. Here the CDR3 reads CASRSTGTNEKLFF. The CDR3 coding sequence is TGTGCCAGCAGGTCGACAGGGACTAATGAAAAACTGTTTTTT.

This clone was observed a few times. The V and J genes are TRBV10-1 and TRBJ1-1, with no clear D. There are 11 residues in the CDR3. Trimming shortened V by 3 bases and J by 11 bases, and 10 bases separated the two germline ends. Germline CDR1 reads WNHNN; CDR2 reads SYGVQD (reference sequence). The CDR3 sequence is CASSDSAEAFF. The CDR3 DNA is TGCGCCAGCAGTGACTCCGCGGAGGCTTTCTTT.

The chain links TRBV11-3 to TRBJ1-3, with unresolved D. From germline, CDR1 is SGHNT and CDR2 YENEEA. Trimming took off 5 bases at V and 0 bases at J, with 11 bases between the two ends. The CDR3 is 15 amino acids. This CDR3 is CASSADGNSGNTIYF. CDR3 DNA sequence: TGTGCCAGCAGCGCTGACGGAAACTCTGGAAACACCATATATTTT. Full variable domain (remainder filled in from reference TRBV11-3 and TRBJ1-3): EAGVVQSPRYKIIEKKQPVAFWCNPISGHNTLYWYLQNLGQGPELLIRYENEEAVDDSQLPKDRFSAERLKGVDSTLKIQPAELGDSAVYLCASSADGNSGNTIYFGEGSWLTVV.

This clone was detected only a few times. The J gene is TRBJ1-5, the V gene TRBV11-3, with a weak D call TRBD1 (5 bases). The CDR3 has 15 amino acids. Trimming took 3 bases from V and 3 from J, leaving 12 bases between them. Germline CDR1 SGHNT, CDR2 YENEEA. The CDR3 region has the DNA TGTGCCAGCAGCTTGACGGACAAACTCAATCAGCCCCAGCATTTT. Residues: CASSLTDKLNQPQHF. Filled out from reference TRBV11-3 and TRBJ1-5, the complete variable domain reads EAGVVQSPRYKIIEKKQPVAFWCNPISGHNTLYWYLQNLGQGPELLIRYENEEAVDDSQLPKDRFSAERLKGVDSTLKIQPAELGDSAVYLCASSLTDKLNQPQHFGDGTRLSIL.

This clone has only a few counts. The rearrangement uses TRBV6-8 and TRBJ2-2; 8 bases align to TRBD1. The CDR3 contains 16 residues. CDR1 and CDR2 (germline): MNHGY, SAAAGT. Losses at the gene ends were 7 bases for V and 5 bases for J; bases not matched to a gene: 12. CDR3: CASNALRTGRTGELFF. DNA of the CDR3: TGTGCCAGCAACGCGTTACGGACAGGGAGGACCGGGGAGCTGTTTTTT.

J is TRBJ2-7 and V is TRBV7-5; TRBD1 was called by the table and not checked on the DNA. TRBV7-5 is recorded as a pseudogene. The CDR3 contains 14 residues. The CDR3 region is CASSFDRRSYEQYF. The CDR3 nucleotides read TGTGCCAGCAGCTTTGACAGGAGATCCTACGAGCAGTACTTC.

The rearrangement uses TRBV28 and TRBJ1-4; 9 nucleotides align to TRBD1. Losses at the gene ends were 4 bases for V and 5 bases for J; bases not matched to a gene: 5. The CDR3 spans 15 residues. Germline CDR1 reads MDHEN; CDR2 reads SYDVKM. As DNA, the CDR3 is TGTGCCAGCAGTTCCCCCGGGACAGGGAATGAAAAACTGTTTTTT. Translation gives CASSSPGTGNEKLFF.

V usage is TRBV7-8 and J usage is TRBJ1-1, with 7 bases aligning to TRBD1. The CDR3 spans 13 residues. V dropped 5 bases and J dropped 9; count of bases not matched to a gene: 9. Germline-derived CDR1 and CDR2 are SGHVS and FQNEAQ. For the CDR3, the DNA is TGTGCCAGCAGCCGACAGGGAGTCCAAAAAGCTTTCTTT. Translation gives CASSRQGVQKAFF.

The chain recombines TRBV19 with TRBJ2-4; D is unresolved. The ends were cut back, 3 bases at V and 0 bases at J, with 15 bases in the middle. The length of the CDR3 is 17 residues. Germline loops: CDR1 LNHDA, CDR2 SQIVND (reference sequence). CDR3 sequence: CASSIEQSELAKNIQYF. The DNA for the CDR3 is TGTGCCAGTAGTATTGAACAGAGCGAACTAGCCAAAAACATTCAGTACTTC.

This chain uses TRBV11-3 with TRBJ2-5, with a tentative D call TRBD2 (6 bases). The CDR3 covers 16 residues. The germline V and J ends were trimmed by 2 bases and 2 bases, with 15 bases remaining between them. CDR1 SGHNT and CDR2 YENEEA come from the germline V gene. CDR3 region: CASSLLAGILQETQYF. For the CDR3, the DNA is TGTGCCAGCAGCTTACTGGCGGGGATCCTGCAAGAGACCCAGTACTTC.

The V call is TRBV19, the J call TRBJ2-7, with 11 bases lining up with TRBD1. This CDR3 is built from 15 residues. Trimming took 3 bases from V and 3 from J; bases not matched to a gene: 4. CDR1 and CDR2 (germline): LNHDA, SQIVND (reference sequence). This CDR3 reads CASSIQDRGHYEQYF. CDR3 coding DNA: TGTGCCAGTAGTATTCAGGACAGGGGGCACTACGAGCAGTACTTC.

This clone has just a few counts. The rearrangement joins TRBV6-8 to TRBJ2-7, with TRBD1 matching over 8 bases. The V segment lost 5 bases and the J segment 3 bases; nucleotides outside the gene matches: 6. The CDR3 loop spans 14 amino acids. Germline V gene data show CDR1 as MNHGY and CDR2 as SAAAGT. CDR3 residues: CASSQGAPYYEQYF. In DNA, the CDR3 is TGTGCCAGCAGTCAGGGGGCCCCGTACTACGAGCAGTACTTC.

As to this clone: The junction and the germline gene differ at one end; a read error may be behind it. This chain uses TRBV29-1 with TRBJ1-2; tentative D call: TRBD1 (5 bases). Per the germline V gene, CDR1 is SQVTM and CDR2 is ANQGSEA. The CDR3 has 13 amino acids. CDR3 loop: CSVEGTGNYGYTF. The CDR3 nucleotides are TGCAGCGTGGAAGGGACTGGTAACTATGGCTACACCTTC.

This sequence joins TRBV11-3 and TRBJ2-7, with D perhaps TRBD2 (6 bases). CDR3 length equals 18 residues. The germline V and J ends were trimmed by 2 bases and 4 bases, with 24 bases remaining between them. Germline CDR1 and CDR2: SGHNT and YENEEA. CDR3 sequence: CASSLSSMGLAWPYEQYF. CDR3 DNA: TGTGCCAGCAGCTTAAGCTCGATGGGCCTAGCGTGGCCTTACGAGCAGTACTTC.

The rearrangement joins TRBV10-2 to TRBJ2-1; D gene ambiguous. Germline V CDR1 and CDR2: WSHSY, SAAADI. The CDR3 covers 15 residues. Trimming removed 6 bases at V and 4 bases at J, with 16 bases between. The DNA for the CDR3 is TGCGCCAGCAGATACTTTAATCAACCATACAATGAGCAGTTCTTC. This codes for CASRYFNQPYNEQFF.